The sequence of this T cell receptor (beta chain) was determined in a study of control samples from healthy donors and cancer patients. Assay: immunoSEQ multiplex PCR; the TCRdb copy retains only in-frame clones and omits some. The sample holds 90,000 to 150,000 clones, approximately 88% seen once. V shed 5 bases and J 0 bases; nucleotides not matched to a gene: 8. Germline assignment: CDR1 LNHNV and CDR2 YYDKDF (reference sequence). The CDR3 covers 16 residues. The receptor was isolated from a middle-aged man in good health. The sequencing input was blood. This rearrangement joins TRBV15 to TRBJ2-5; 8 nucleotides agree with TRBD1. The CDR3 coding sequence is TGTGCCACCAGCTCGCGGACAGGGACGAACCAAGAGACCCAGTACTTC. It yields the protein CATSSRTGTNQETQYF.